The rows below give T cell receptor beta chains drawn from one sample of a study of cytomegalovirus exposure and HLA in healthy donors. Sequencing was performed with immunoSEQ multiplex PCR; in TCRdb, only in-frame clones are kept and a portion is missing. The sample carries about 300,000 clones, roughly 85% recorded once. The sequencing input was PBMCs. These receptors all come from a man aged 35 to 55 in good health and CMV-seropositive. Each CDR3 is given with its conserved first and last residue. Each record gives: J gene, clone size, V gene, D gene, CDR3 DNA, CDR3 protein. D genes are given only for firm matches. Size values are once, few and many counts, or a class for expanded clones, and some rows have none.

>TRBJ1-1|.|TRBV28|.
TGTGCCAGCAGCCAATCACAGCCCATGAACACTGAAGCTTTCTTC
CASSQSQPMNTEAFF
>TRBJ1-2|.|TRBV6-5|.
TGTGCCAGCAGTCCAGGACAGCGTAACTATGGCTACACCTTC
CASSPGQRNYGYTF
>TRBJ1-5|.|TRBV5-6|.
TGTGCCAGCAGCTTTGGGACAAGTCAGCCCCAGCATTTT
CASSFGTSQPQHF
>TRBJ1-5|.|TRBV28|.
TGTGCCAGCAGCCCTAGGGCGGGCAGGAATCAGCCCCAGCATTTT
CASSPRAGRNQPQHF
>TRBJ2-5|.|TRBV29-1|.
TGCAGCGTTGAAGCCCAGGACCAAGAGACCCAGTACTTC
CSVEAQDQETQYF
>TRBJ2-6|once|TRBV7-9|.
TGTGCCAGCACGAACAGGAACTCTGGGGCCAACGTCCTGACTTTC
CASTNRNSGANVLTF
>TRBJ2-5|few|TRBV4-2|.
TGTGCCAGCAGCCAAGATACCAGGGGAGAGACCCAGTACTTC
CASSQDTRGETQYF
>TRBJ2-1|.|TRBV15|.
TGTGCCACCAGCAGAGAGGCGGAGGGGTCAAGCTCCTACAATGAGCAGTTCTTC
CATSREAEGSSSYNEQFF
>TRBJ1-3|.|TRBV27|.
TGTGCCAGCAGTTTTACCAGGGCTGGAAACACCATATATTTT
CASSFTRAGNTIYF
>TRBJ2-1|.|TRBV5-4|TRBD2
TGTGCCACTCCTGTGCTAGCGGGGGACCAAGACGGTGAGCAGTTCTTC
CATPVLAGDQDGEQFF
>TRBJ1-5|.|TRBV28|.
TGTGCCAGCAGTTTTGGACAACTCAATCAGCCCCAGCATTTT
CASSFGQLNQPQHF
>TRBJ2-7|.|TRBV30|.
TGTGCCTGGACAGGGCTAGGGATCTACGAGCAGTACTTC
CAWTGLGIYEQYF
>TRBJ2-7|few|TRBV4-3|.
TGCGCCAGCAGCCAAGATCGGGGATCCCCCTACGAGCAGTACTTC
CASSQDRGSPYEQYF
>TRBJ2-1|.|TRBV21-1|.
TGTGCCAGCAGCAAGGGTTCTAGCGGGAGGCTCTGCAATGAGCAGTTCTTC
CASSKGSSGRLCNEQFF
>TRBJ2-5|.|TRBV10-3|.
TGTGCCATCAGTGAATTGGGGGGGCAGCGAGAGCAGTACTTC
CAISELGGQREQYF
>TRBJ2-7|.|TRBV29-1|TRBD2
TGTTCGGGCGGGAGGAACTCCTACGAGCAGTACTTC
CSGGRNSYEQYF
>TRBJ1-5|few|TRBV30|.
TGTGCCTGCCCGACAGGAGTGAATCAGCCCCAGCATTTT
CACPTGVNQPQHF
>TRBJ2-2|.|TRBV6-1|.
TGTGCCAGCAGTGAAGACGGTTTAACGGTCAGGGGCGGGGAGCTGTTTTTT
CASSEDGLTVRGGELFF
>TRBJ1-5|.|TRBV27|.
TGTGCCAGCAGAAACGGTCGGGCAGGGGTAAGAGATCAGCCCCAGCATTTT
CASRNGRAGVRDQPQHF
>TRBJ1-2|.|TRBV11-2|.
TGTGCCAGCAGCCCGGGACAAAACTATGGCTACACCTTC
CASSPGQNYGYTF
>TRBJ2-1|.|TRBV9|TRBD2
TGTGCCAGCAGCGAGGAGGGTAGCGGGAGACCGGAACAGTTCTTC
CASSEEGSGRPEQFF
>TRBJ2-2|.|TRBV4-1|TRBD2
TGCGCCAGCAGCCAATGGACTAGCCGGACCGGGGAGCTGTTTTTT
CASSQWTSRTGELFF
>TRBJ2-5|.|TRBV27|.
TGTGCCAGCAGTTTGGGAGGACCGGGGCAAGAGACCCAGTACTTC
CASSLGGPGQETQYF
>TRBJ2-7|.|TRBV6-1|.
TGTGCCAGCAGTGAAGGGGGCAGGGGTTACGAGCAGTACTTC
CASSEGGRGYEQYF
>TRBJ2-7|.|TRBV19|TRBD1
TGTGCCAGTAGCGCGACAGGGGGCGACGAGCAGTACTTC
CASSATGGDEQYF